A single sample is the source of the 30 T cell receptor beta chains below, sequenced in a study of T cell clones after liver transplantation. Using immunoSEQ multiplex PCR, the repertoire was profiled, and TCRdb retains in-frame clones only, with some absent. The sample shows 85,000 to 110,000 clones, 84% of them seen only once. Sequenced material: CD4+ T cells from blood, taken around 48 months after liver transplant. The receptors come from a human patient who received a liver transplant. Some T cells may be the graft donor's.

The chain combines TRBV18 with TRBJ2-1; 9 positions match TRBD2. V dropped 2 bases and J dropped 0; count of bases not matched to a gene: 5. CDR1 and CDR2 from the germline V gene are KGHSH and LQKENI. This CDR3 has 17 residues. The DNA for the CDR3 is TGTGCCAGCTCACCATGGGCGGGGGGGAGCTCCTACAATGAGCAGTTCTTC. Its protein product is CASSPWAGGSSYNEQFF.

The chain's CDR3 is CASSGGLAGVKDTQYF. For the CDR3, the DNA is TGTGCCAGCAGCGGAGGACTAGCGGGGGTTAAAGATACGCAGTATTTT. V and J are TRBV7-2 and TRBJ2-3, with 13 bases identical to TRBD2. V gave up 5 bases and J gave up 5 bases; unmatched junction bases: 7. CDR1 is SGHTA, CDR2 FQGNSA, per germline. This CDR3 spans 16 amino acids.

J is TRBJ2-3 and V is TRBV28; 9 nucleotides align to TRBD2. V lost 6 bases to trimming and J lost 0 bases; unmatched junction nucleotides: 10. CDR1 MDHEN and CDR2 SYDVKM come from the germline V gene. The CDR3 length is 17 residues. The CDR3 reads CASRGWLAGPSTDTQYF. The CDR3 DNA reads TGTGCCAGCAGAGGGTGGCTAGCGGGACCTAGCACAGATACGCAGTATTTT.

The chain recombines TRBV18 with TRBJ2-1, with a possible D match to TRBD2 (6 bases). CDR1 is KGHSH, CDR2 LQKENI, per germline. The ends were cut back, 3 bases at V and 9 bases at J, with 12 bases in the middle. The CDR3 extends over 13 amino acids. CDR3 loop: CASSPTLGGEQFF. CDR3 DNA: TGTGCCAGCTCACCCACCTTGGGGGGTGAGCAGTTCTTC.

V usage is TRBV5-1 and J usage is TRBJ2-5; 8 bases align to TRBD1. Trimming cost V 3 bases and J 1 base; bases outside gene matches: 8. Germline CDR1 and CDR2: SGHRS and YFSETQ. CDR3 length: 16 residues. The CDR3 region has the DNA TGCGCCAGCAGCTGGCCATGGACAGGGTTCCAAGAGACCCAGTACTTC. Encoded protein: CASSWPWTGFQETQYF. Drawing the rest from reference TRBV5-1 and TRBJ2-5, the complete variable domain is KAGVTQTPRYLIKTRGQQVTLSCSPISGHRSVSWYQQTPGQGLQFLFEYFSETQRNKGNFPGRFSGRQFSNSRSEMNVSTLELGDSALYLCASSWPWTGFQETQYFGPGTRLLVL.

The chain links TRBV5-1 to TRBJ2-1, with D maybe TRBD1 (5 bases). Trimming pared 4 bases from V and 7 bases from J, leaving 15 bases between. Per the germline V gene, CDR1 is SGHRS and CDR2 is YFSETQ. This CDR3 contains 14 residues. DNA for the CDR3: TGCGCCAGCAGCCCTGGGGCTACCCTAAATGAGCAGTTCTTC. Residues: CASSPGATLNEQFF.

This sequence joins TRBV21-1 and TRBJ1-6; the D call of TRBD1 is as the table states it, not checked on the DNA. TRBV21-1 represents a pseudogene. The CDR3 covers 13 residues. The DNA of the CDR3 is TGTGCCAGTAGGACAGGGAAAGGGTCACCCCTCCACTTT. Protein: CASRTGKGSPLHF.

The genes are TRBV27 and TRBJ2-1; 13 bases agree with TRBD2. CDR1 is MNHEY, CDR2 SMNVEV, per germline (reference sequence). With 5 bases clipped from V and 4 bases from J, the junction kept 8 bases outside the gene matches. This CDR3 region has 17 residues. The CDR3 loop reads CASSPRLAGGIYNEQFF. DNA of the CDR3: TGTGCCAGCAGTCCCAGACTAGCGGGAGGCATATACAATGAGCAGTTCTTC.

The genes are TRBV28 and TRBJ1-5; tentative D call: TRBD1 (5 bases). V was trimmed by 7 bases and J by 5 bases, leaving 12 bases between them. CDR1 is MDHEN, CDR2 SYDVKM, per germline. The length of the CDR3 is 13 residues. CDR3 DNA sequence: TGTGCCAGCAAAGGGGCCTATCATCAGCCCCAGCATTTT. Amino acids: CASKGAYHQPQHF.

The chain carries TRBV28 and TRBJ1-1; a possible D gene is TRBD1 (5 bases). Germline values: CDR1 MDHEN, CDR2 SYDVKM. V lost 7 bases and J 12 bases, leaving 12 bases between the germline ends. The CDR3 is made up of 10 amino acids. CDR3 in amino acids: CASMQGRSFF. Here the CDR3 DNA reads TGTGCCAGCATGCAGGGTAGGTCTTTCTTT.

J is TRBJ2-1 and V is TRBV6-1; D is possibly TRBD1 or TRBD2 (7 bases each). Germline values: CDR1 MNHNS, CDR2 SASEGT. The CDR3 runs 16 residues. V lost 4 bases and J 5 bases, leaving 18 bases between the germline ends. As DNA, the CDR3 is TGTGCCAGCAGTGGACGACAGGGAGGGTTGAACAATGAGCAGTTCTTC. Translation gives CASSGRQGGLNNEQFF.

The chain links TRBV19 to TRBJ1-2; 8 bases are a match to TRBD1. Trimming removed 3 bases from V and 5 bases from J; junction bases left unmatched: 5. The CDR3 spans 14 residues. CDR1 and CDR2 from the germline V gene are LNHDA and SQIVND (reference sequence). CDR3 region: CASSMTGVTYGYTF. The CDR3 DNA is TGTGCCAGTAGTATGACAGGGGTTACTTATGGCTACACCTTC.

The chain has TRBV4-1 and TRBJ1-4, with a possible D match to TRBD1 (5 bases). V lost 2 bases and J 7 bases, leaving 14 bases between the germline ends. The CDR3 covers 15 residues. Germline loops: CDR1 MGHRA, CDR2 YSYEKL. In DNA form, the CDR3 reads TGCGCCAGCAGCCAATTAGGGGCAAGTGGTGAAAAACTGTTTTTT. Translated, it gives CASSQLGASGEKLFF.

The chain uses TRBV27 and TRBJ2-3, with 7 bases that match TRBD2. This CDR3 is built from 14 residues. Germline trimming cut 2 bases from V and 7 bases from J; bases unmatched to any gene: 6. Germline V gene data show CDR1 as MNHEY and CDR2 as SMNVEV (reference sequence). The CDR3 DNA is TGTGCCAGCAGTTTAAGGTGGGAGGGCCATACGCAGTATTTT. Amino acid sequence: CASSLRWEGHTQYF.

This sequence joins TRBV4-1 and TRBJ1-5; D not certain. Germline CDR1 MGHRA, CDR2 YSYEKL. The CDR3 is 16 amino acids. Trimming pared 1 base from V and 0 bases from J, leaving 10 bases between. The CDR3 DNA reads as TGCGCCAGCAGCCAAGTGCCAACGGATAGCAATCAGCCCCAGCATTTT. Encoded protein: CASSQVPTDSNQPQHF.

This clone appeared a single time. The V call is TRBV5-6, the J call TRBJ1-2; 7 nucleotides agree with TRBD1. This CDR3 region has 14 residues. The V gene's germline CDR1 is SGHDT and CDR2 YYEEEE. V lost 4 bases, J lost 1 base, and 4 bases stayed unmatched. CDR3 residues: CASSIDRVNYGYTF. CDR3 nucleotide sequence: TGTGCCAGCAGCATAGACAGGGTTAACTATGGCTACACCTTC.

The chain combines TRBV7-8 with TRBJ2-1, with 10 positions matching TRBD2. The ends lost 1 base at V and 8 bases at J; junction bases unmatched: 5. The CDR3 totals 15 residues. Germline V gene data show CDR1 as SGHVS and CDR2 as FQNEAQ. CDR3 in amino acids: CASSLGAGGLDEQFF. CDR3 coding DNA: TGTGCCAGCAGCTTAGGAGCGGGGGGGCTCGATGAGCAGTTCTTC.

The chain has TRBV19 and TRBJ1-5, with D possibly TRBD1 on 6 matching bases. Trimming stripped 7 bases from V and 3 bases from J, with 22 bases between. Germline lookup yields CDR1 LNHDA and CDR2 SQIVND (reference sequence). This CDR3 region has 17 residues. CDR3 bases: TGTGCCAGTAACCCCATGAGGGGGGGAAAACCCAATCAGCCCCAGCATTTT. Its translation is CASNPMRGGKPNQPQHF. Full variable domain (rest looked up from reference TRBV19 and TRBJ1-5): DGGITQSPKYLFRKEGQNVTLSCEQNLNHDAMYWYRQDPGQGLRLIYYSQIVNDFQKGDIAEGYSVSREKKESFPLTVTSAQKNPTAFYLCASNPMRGGKPNQPQHFGDGTRLSIL.

The gene calls are TRBV29-1 and TRBJ2-1; D tentatively fits TRBD1 or TRBD2 (5 bases each). V lost 3 bases to trimming and J lost 7 bases, with 13 bases between them. Germline lookup yields CDR1 SQVTM and CDR2 ANQGSEA. This CDR3 has 13 residues. Here the CDR3 DNA reads TGCAGCGTTGATCCTGGGACGGGGAATGAGCAGTTCTTC. Translated, it gives CSVDPGTGNEQFF.

This chain connects TRBV15 to TRBJ2-7, with 8 bases identical to TRBD1. The CDR3 is 16 amino acids. The germline CDR1 and CDR2 sequences are LNHNV and YYDKDF (reference sequence). Trimming removed 3 bases from V and 3 bases from J; junction bases left unmatched: 10. The chain's CDR3 is CATSRVRDRPDYEQYF. CDR3 nucleotides: TGTGCCACCAGCAGGGTCCGGGACAGGCCTGACTACGAGCAGTACTTC.

The CDR3 DNA follows: TGTGCCAGCAGCTTAGCGGGGGATGTGGCTCAGCCCCAGCATTTT. Amino acids: CASSLAGDVAQPQHF. The chain joins TRBV7-2 to TRBJ1-5; TRBD1 might be the D (5 bases). There are 15 residues in the CDR3. Trimming left V 0 bases short and J 6 bases short, with 12 bases between. The germline V gene encodes CDR1 SGHTA and CDR2 FQGNSA.

The J gene is TRBJ2-2, the V gene TRBV6-1; possibly TRBD1 or TRBD2 for D (5 bases each). The V end was cut by 6 bases, the J end by 2 bases, with 13 bases between. Germline CDR1 reads MNHNS; CDR2 reads SASEGT. There are 15 residues in the CDR3. In DNA form, the CDR3 reads TGTGCCAGCAGAGACCGGGGCCTAAACACCGGGGAGCTGTTTTTT. Amino acid sequence: CASRDRGLNTGELFF.

The chain employs TRBV18 and TRBJ1-1; D is unclear. V was shortened by 5 bases and J by 1 base, with 2 bases between the two germline ends. The germline V gene encodes CDR1 KGHSH and CDR2 LQKENI. This CDR3 contains 11 residues. The CDR3: CASSANTEAFF. The CDR3 DNA reads TGTGCCAGCTCAGCGAACACTGAAGCTTTCTTT.

V and J are TRBV9 and TRBJ2-3; 11 bases are shared with TRBD2. Germline assignment: CDR1 SGDLS and CDR2 YYNGEE. J gave up 1 base and V 0 bases, and 10 bases lay outside the gene matches. The CDR3 consists of 19 residues. The CDR3 nucleotides are TGTGCCAGCAGCGTAGAGGGAGGGACTAGCGGTTTGCGCACAGATACGCAGTATTTT. This translates into CASSVEGGTSGLRTDTQYF.

The chain uses TRBV5-1 and TRBJ2-7; D may be TRBD2 (7 bases). CDR1 SGHRS and CDR2 YFSETQ come from the germline V gene. The V end lost 2 bases, the J end lost 0 bases, and 18 bases lay between the germline ends. The CDR3 totals 17 residues. CDR3 coding DNA: TGCGCCAGCAGCTTTGGTTTCCGGGGGGCCAGCTCCTACGAGCAGTACTTC. The encoded protein is CASSFGFRGASSYEQYF. The full variable domain, in which reference TRBV5-1 and TRBJ2-7 provide the parts outside the CDR3, is KAGVTQTPRYLIKTRGQQVTLSCSPISGHRSVSWYQQTPGQGLQFLFEYFSETQRNKGNFPGRFSGRQFSNSRSEMNVSTLELGDSALYLCASSFGFRGASSYEQYFGPGTRLTVT.

By share of the sample, this clone is medium-sized (0.01 to 0.1%). The chain employs TRBV11-1 and TRBJ1-4; unclear D gene. This CDR3 is 14 amino acids long. Trimming removed 4 bases at V and 5 bases at J, with 11 bases between. In germline, CDR1 is SGHAT, CDR2 FQDESV (reference sequence). CDR3 in DNA: TGTGCCAGCAGCTCCCGGTTTCTCAATGAAAAACTGTTTTTT. This encodes CASSSRFLNEKLFF.

The V gene is TRBV28, the J gene TRBJ1-3, with D perhaps matching TRBD1 (6 bases). Looked up from germline, CDR1 is MDHEN and CDR2 is SYDVKM. V shed 1 base and J shed 3 bases, with 13 bases lying between them. The CDR3 is made up of 16 amino acids. CDR3 nucleotide sequence: TGTGCCAGCAGTTTATTAGGGGGGCTAAGTGGAAACACCATATATTTT. It translates to CASSLLGGLSGNTIYF.

The chain joins TRBV29-1 to TRBJ2-2, with D possibly TRBD1 on 6 matching bases. The CDR3 is 14 residues long. V lost 6 bases to trimming and J lost 3 bases, with 14 bases between them. Per germline, CDR1 SQVTM and CDR2 ANQGSEA. This chain's CDR3 is CSVTRGVDTGELFF. The CDR3, as DNA: TGCAGCGTCACCAGGGGAGTGGACACCGGGGAGCTGTTTTTT.

The chain couples TRBV28 to TRBJ1-5, with D maybe TRBD1 (6 bases). This CDR3 is built from 15 residues. The V gene's germline CDR1 is MDHEN and CDR2 SYDVKM. V dropped 7 bases and J dropped 0 bases, with 13 bases sitting between them. The CDR3 nucleotides are TGTGCCAGCACATCAGGGGCAAATAGCAATCAGCCCCAGCATTTT. As protein: CASTSGANSNQPQHF.

The J gene is TRBJ1-3, the V gene TRBV9; D unclear. CDR1 SGDLS and CDR2 YYNGEE come from the germline V gene. CDR3 length: 13 residues. V dropped 0 bases and J dropped 3 bases, with 4 bases sitting between them. CDR3 in DNA: TGTGCCAGCAGCGTAGCCCTTGGAAACACCATATATTTT. Translation: CASSVALGNTIYF.